This T cell receptor beta chain was identified during a study of cytomegalovirus exposure and HLA in healthy donors. As to this clone: Its antigen is currently unknown.

Overall study findings and caveats: Within the data, a cluster of highly shared sequence variants was likely a sequencing artifact.

V was pared by 6 bases and J by 0 bases, with 1 base of the junction left unmatched. The V gene's germline CDR1 is MDHEN and CDR2 SYDVKM. This CDR3 has 14 residues. The PCR was carried out with 60 Vbeta primers and 13 Jbeta primers. Data came from immunoSEQ multiplex PCR; TCRdb stores just in-frame clones and leaves some out. Of 120,000 or so clones listed, 80% are singletons. The sample was PBMCs. The V and J genes are TRBV28 and TRBJ2-1, with 8 positions matching TRBD2. The clonotype was recovered from a man in his forties in good health and CMV-seronegative. The CDR3 here is CASSRGGSYNEQFF. In DNA form, the CDR3 reads TGTGCCAGCAGCCGGGGGGGCTCCTACAATGAGCAGTTCTTC.